This TCR beta chain comes out of a study of cytomegalovirus exposure and HLA in healthy donors. About the research overall: Approximately 81% of 300 to 450 genotyped donors fell in the Caucasian-associated ancestry cluster. Study-level findings and limits: In an earlier analysis, productive rearrangement rates for most beta V segments clustered near 87% or 30%. A later analysis showed that HLA-associated TCR beta chains had undergone more clonal expansion than equally common others.

On this clone: Its cognate antigen is unknown.

Primers: 60 Vbeta forward and 13 Jbeta reverse. Produced via immunoSEQ multiplex PCR; TCRdb's table is partial and in-frame only. The sample records around 100,000 clones, 60% to 80% being singletons. Germline CDR1 reads SQVTM; CDR2 reads ANQGSEA. With 7 bases clipped from V and 2 bases from J, the junction kept 12 bases outside the gene matches. The CDR3 sequence is 15 residues long. This TCR derives from a man aged 50 or older in good health and CMV-seropositive. The sequenced sample was PBMCs. J is TRBJ2-7 and V is TRBV29-1; 9 bases map to TRBD1. Here the CDR3 reads CSARADGTGTYEQYF. CDR3 bases: TGCAGCGCCAGAGCCGACGGGACAGGGACCTACGAGCAGTACTTC.